This TCR beta chain was identified in a study of tumor-infiltrating lymphocytes in localized non-small cell lung cancer. Whole-study results and caveats: Technical variation could not be separated from intratumor heterogeneity here. Only some patients had TCR sequencing, depending on available tissue.

TCRdb's table, derived via immunoSEQ multiplex PCR, lists solely in-frame clones and lacks some. The data show approximately 15,000 clones, with roughly 72% seen just once and 8.5% to 10% held by the top ten. This clone has just a few counts. Its target is not known. CDR1 ENHRY and CDR2 SYGVKD come from the germline V gene. Trimming took 6 bases from V and 1 from J, leaving 9 bases between them. The length of the CDR3 is 13 residues. The sample consisted of lung tumor tissue. The chain is built from TRBV10-3 and TRBJ1-1; no clear D gene. This clonotype originated in a human donor with non-small cell lung cancer. CDR3 in DNA: TGTGCCATCAGGGAAACTGGGAACACTGAAGCTTTCTTT. Residues: CAIRETGNTEAFF.